The 15 T cell receptor beta chains given below trace back to one sample, sequenced in a study of cytomegalovirus exposure and HLA in healthy donors. Profiled with immunoSEQ multiplex PCR; TCRdb holds only in-frame clones, not every one. The table has approximately 270,000 clones, around 91% seen once. Sequences were obtained from PBMCs. These receptors were obtained from a woman under 30 in good health and CMV-seronegative.

The J gene is TRBJ2-3, the V gene TRBV11-1; 8 bases are shared with TRBD1. Germline CDR1 and CDR2: SGHAT and FQDESV (reference sequence). J lost 2 bases, V lost 5 bases, and 6 bases had no gene match. The CDR3 extends over 15 amino acids. CDR3 nucleotides: TGTGCCAGCAGCCCCCGGGACAGGCCCACAGATACGCAGTATTTT. Encoded protein: CASSPRDRPTDTQYF.

The chain couples TRBV4-1 to TRBJ2-2, with TRBD2 matching 10 bases. The V gene's germline CDR1 is MGHRA and CDR2 YSYEKL. Trimming at V came to 1 base and at J to 4 bases, leaving 0 bases not matched to a gene. CDR3 length equals 15 residues. CDR3 in amino acids: CASSQGTSGTGELFF. The DNA for the CDR3 is TGCGCCAGCAGCCAAGGGACTAGCGGCACCGGGGAGCTGTTTTTT.

The chain recombines TRBV2 with TRBJ2-5; D is unresolved. Germline V gives CDR1 SNHLY, CDR2 FYNNEI. The CDR3 is 13 amino acids. V was pared by 6 bases and J by 0 bases, with 8 bases between. The CDR3 spells CASSGSYQETQYF. CDR3 sequence (DNA): TGTGCCAGCAGCGGGTCGTACCAAGAGACCCAGTACTTC.

V gene TRBV7-3 combines with J gene TRBJ2-1; possibly TRBD2 for D (5 bases). The CDR3 is made up of 12 amino acids. V was clipped by 5 bases and J by 7 bases, with 9 bases between them. Germline V gene data show CDR1 as SGHTA and CDR2 as FQGTGA. The CDR3 here is CASSPSGNEQFF. CDR3 DNA sequence: TGTGCCAGCAGCCCGAGCGGAAATGAGCAGTTCTTC.

The chain is built from TRBV6-1 and TRBJ2-7; tentatively, D is TRBD1 (6 bases). The CDR3 covers 13 residues. The germline CDR1 and CDR2 sequences are MNHNS and SASEGT. V was trimmed by 6 bases and J by 4 bases, leaving 13 bases between them. The CDR3 DNA follows: TGTGCCAGCAGACCGGACAGCACGTACGAGCAGTACGTC. Translated, it gives CASRPDSTYEQYV.

V usage is TRBV30 and J usage is TRBJ1-5, with a tentative D call TRBD1 (5 bases). Looked up from germline, CDR1 is GTSNPN and CDR2 is SVGIG (reference sequence). Trimming removed 3 bases from V and 6 bases from J, with 9 bases in between. CDR3 length: 12 residues. The CDR3 region has the DNA TGTGCCTGGAGGGGGGACTCTCAGCCCCAGCATTTT. As protein: CAWRGDSQPQHF.

This rearrangement joins TRBV10-1 to TRBJ1-2, with TRBD1 matching over 9 bases. The V segment lost 6 bases and the J segment 6 bases; nucleotides outside the gene matches: 2. This CDR3 has 12 residues. CDR1 and CDR2 from the germline V gene are WNHNN and SYGVQD (reference sequence). CDR3 region: CASSGTGHGYTF. As DNA, the CDR3 is TGCGCCAGCAGCGGGACAGGGCATGGCTACACCTTC.

This clone was seen once. The rearrangement joins TRBV4-1 to TRBJ2-7, with D hard to call. CDR3 size: 13 residues. Germline V gene data show CDR1 as MGHRA and CDR2 as YSYEKL. V was pared by 2 bases and J by 2 bases, with 7 bases between. The CDR3: CASSQRTAYEQYF. CDR3 in DNA: TGCGCCAGCAGCCAAAGAACAGCCTACGAGCAGTACTTC.

J is TRBJ1-3 and V is TRBV29-1; TRBD1 might be the D (6 bases). Germline assignment: CDR1 SQVTM and CDR2 ANQGSEA. This CDR3 is built from 16 residues. Trimming removed 5 bases at V and 3 bases at J, with 20 bases between. The CDR3 DNA reads as TGCAGCGTTTTGGGACAAGGGGAGAATTATGGAAACACCATATATTTT. Protein sequence: CSVLGQGENYGNTIYF.

This sequence joins TRBV5-6 and TRBJ1-2; 12 bases are shared with TRBD1. The trim removed 4 bases at V and 4 bases at J, leaving 5 bases unmatched. The CDR3 is 15 amino acids. Per germline, CDR1 SGHDT and CDR2 YYEEEE. Written as DNA, the CDR3 is TGTGCCAGCAGCCGCGGGACAGGGGGCGGCTATGGCTACACCTTC. It specifies CASSRGTGGGYGYTF.

The chain joins TRBV18 to TRBJ1-6; 7 nucleotides line up with TRBD1. The trim removed 2 bases at V and 8 bases at J, leaving 15 bases unmatched. The length of the CDR3 is 18 residues. CDR1 is KGHSH, CDR2 LQKENI, per germline. The CDR3 nucleotides are TGTGCCAGCTCACCATCTCTACCCGGGACAGAGGGCGATTCACCCCTCCACTTT. Translating it yields CASSPSLPGTEGDSPLHF.

V is TRBV27 and J is TRBJ2-7, with D hard to call. CDR3 length: 16 residues. CDR1 and CDR2 from the germline V gene are MNHEY and SMNVEV (reference sequence). V lost 0 bases and J lost 0, with 12 bases in between. The CDR3 DNA reads TGTGCCAGCAGTTTATCGATCCAGGCGAGCTCCTACGAGCAGTACTTC. Residues: CASSLSIQASSYEQYF.

The gene calls are TRBV7-9 and TRBJ2-2; 9 bases are shared with TRBD2. Trimming took 10 bases from V and 5 from J; bases not matched to a gene: 5. The CDR3 contains 13 residues. Germline V gene sequence: CDR1 SEHNR, CDR2 FQNEAQ (reference sequence). The CDR3 bases are TGTGCCACGAAGCGGGGGGTAACCGGGGAGCTGTTTTTT. Amino acids: CATKRGVTGELFF.

The rearrangement links TRBV19 to TRBJ1-2; D is perhaps TRBD1 (5 bases). Trimming took 7 bases from V and 4 from J, leaving 13 bases between them. Per the germline V gene, CDR1 is LNHDA and CDR2 is SQIVND (reference sequence). The CDR3 is made up of 13 amino acids. Here the CDR3 DNA reads TGTGCCAGTATAGGGAGGGGAGGCTATGGCTACACCTTC. This encodes CASIGRGGYGYTF.

V is TRBV7-3 and J is TRBJ2-1; D unclear. Deletions cut 1 base from V and 7 bases from J, with 8 bases between. Per the germline V gene, CDR1 is SGHTA and CDR2 is FQGTGA. This CDR3 is 13 amino acids long. This CDR3 reads CASSLNPGNEQFF. The CDR3 nucleotides read TGTGCCAGCAGCTTAAATCCGGGTAATGAGCAGTTCTTC.